The clone carrying this TCR beta chain was detected only a few times. Its antigen is still unknown. Germline CDR1 MDHEN, CDR2 SYDVKM. This CDR3 spans 16 amino acids. With V trimmed by 6 bases and J by 1 base, 12 bases remained unmatched. Library preparation for TCR beta used quantitative 5'-RACE with molecular barcodes. TCRdb re-called the 5' RACE reads through MiXCR, storing one row per CDR3 protein. In the table there are 700,000 to 1,000,000 distinct CDR3 sequences, 12% of which are singletons. This entry is derived from a study of CD8 T cells in ankylosing spondylitis. Study-level results: A motif in TCR beta, a set of roughly eight highly homologous variants, appeared characteristic of ankylosing spondylitis blood. Researchers reportedly found disease-linked clones significantly enriched in matched ankylosing spondylitis synovial fluid.

The sample was blood, either unsorted or a sorted T cell fraction (not recorded which). This TCR was sampled from a male donor with ankylosing spondylitis. The chain uses TRBV28 and TRBJ2-7, with 7 bases fitting TRBD2. CDR3 sequence: CASSPSGGGNSYEQYF. Written as DNA, the CDR3 is TGTGCCAGCAGCCCTAGTGGCGGGGGAAATTCCTACGAGCAGTACTTC.